This is a list of T cell receptor beta chains from one sample in a study of cytotoxic CD8 clonotypes in ibrutinib-treated CLL. Sequencing used immunoSEQ multiplex PCR; TCRdb keeps in-frame clones, though not all of them. The table includes tens of thousands of clones, about 70% detected once. Sequenced here: PBMCs, sampled after 12 months of ibrutinib treatment. The receptors derive from a human donor with chronic lymphocytic leukemia. The CDR3 runs from the conserved cysteine through the conserved F or W. Fields, in order: clone size, V gene, D gene, J gene, CDR3 DNA, CDR3 protein. A D gene is named only where the DNA matches it firmly. Clone size is given for some rows only: seen once, a few or many times, or a class if the clone is expanded.

few	TRBV10-1	TRBD2	TRBJ2-2	TGCGCCAGCAGGGTGGGACTAGCGGGAGGGGGGGAGCTGTTTTTT	CASRVGLAGGGELFF
-	TRBV6-5	-	TRBJ1-2	TGTGCCAGCAGAAACGAGGCAGGACTTGGCTACACCTTC	CASRNEAGLGYTF
medium-sized	TRBV30	-	TRBJ1-1	TGTGCCTGGAGTACAAGGTCGGCTGAAGCTTTCTTT	CAWSTRSAEAFF
-	TRBV12-2	-	TRBJ2-7	TGTGCAAGTCGCTTAGGGATCTCCGGGCGGGAGAAGCGGGTGGGAGCCGAGCAGTACTTC	CASRLGISGREKRVGAEQYF
-	TRBV5-1	-	TRBJ1-2	TGCGCCAGCAGCGTGGGACCAAACTATGGCTACACCTTC	CASSVGPNYGYTF
-	TRBV20-1	-	TRBJ1-5	TGCAGTGCCACCCCACTGCAGCCCCAGCATTTT	CSATPLQPQHF
-	TRBV5-8	-	TRBJ2-7	TGTGCCAGCAGCTTGGGGGTGGAAGCAGGGAACTACGAGCAGTACTTC	CASSLGVEAGNYEQYF
-	TRBV4-3	-	TRBJ2-1	TGCGCCAGCAGCCAAGATCTGTTGGCGACACCCCCCAATGAGCAGTTCTTC	CASSQDLLATPPNEQFF
few	TRBV6-6	-	TRBJ2-1	TGTGCCAGCAGTTACGAGAATGAGCAGTTCTTC	CASSYENEQFF
-	TRBV28	TRBD1	TRBJ1-5	TGTGCCAGCAGCTTCGACAGGGAGGGAAATCAGCCCCAGCATTTT	CASSFDREGNQPQHF
-	TRBV6-5	-	TRBJ1-1	TGTGCCAGCATTCTCCGCCGGGAGGGAGGCACTGAAGCTTTCTTT	CASILRREGGTEAFF
-	TRBV27	-	TRBJ2-7	TGTGCCAGCCGGAGCCTGGCTTCCCACGAGCAGTACTTC	CASRSLASHEQYF
-	TRBV20-1	-	TRBJ1-1	TGCAGTGCTGCCAGGGGCACTGAAGCTTTCTTT	CSAARGTEAFF
-	TRBV12-5	-	TRBJ2-1	TGTGCTAGTGGTTCCGGAAACAGCTACAATGAGCAGTTCTTC	CASGSGNSYNEQFF
-	TRBV7-9	TRBD2	TRBJ2-1	TGTGCCAGCAGACCGACTAGCGGGAGCTTGGGCTACAATGAGCAGTTCTTC	CASRPTSGSLGYNEQFF
-	TRBV5-8	TRBD2	TRBJ2-7	TGTGCCAGCAGTTCTAGCGGGCCTCCCTACGAGCAGTACTTC	CASSSSGPPYEQYF
-	TRBV14	-	TRBJ2-1	TGTGCCAGCAGCCAAGTGGCGACCCGGTACAATGAGCAGTTCTTC	CASSQVATRYNEQFF
-	TRBV25-1	-	TRBJ2-1	TGTGCCAGCAGTGCCCCCGCAGTCAATGAGCAGTTCTTC	CASSAPAVNEQFF
few	TRBV7-9	-	TRBJ1-1	TGTGCCAGCAGCTTCGAGGGTGGAACTGAAGCTTTCTTT	CASSFEGGTEAFF
-	TRBV7-9	TRBD2	TRBJ2-1	TGTGCCAGCAGTCCACTAGCGCCGAGCTCCTACAATGAGCAGTTCTTC	CASSPLAPSSYNEQFF
-	TRBV27	TRBD2	TRBJ2-7	TGTGCCAGCAGTCGGACTAGCGGGAACTTCTACGAGCAGTACTTC	CASSRTSGNFYEQYF
-	TRBV2	-	TRBJ1-4	TGTGCCAGCAGGATCACCGGTGAAAAACTGTTTTTT	CASRITGEKLFF
-	TRBV19	TRBD2	TRBJ2-1	TGTGCCAGTAGGAGCGGGGGTCGAAATTACAATGAGCAGTTCTTC	CASRSGGRNYNEQFF
once	TRBV6-1	TRBD1	TRBJ1-5	TGTGCCAGCAGTGAAGGGACAGGCGGCTATAGCAATCAGCCCCAGCATTTT	CASSEGTGGYSNQPQHF
-	TRBV18	TRBD1	TRBJ1-5	TGTGCCAGCTCACCGGGACAGGGAAATCAGCCCCAGCATTTT	CASSPGQGNQPQHF
few	TRBV9	-	TRBJ2-3	TGTGCCAGCAGCGTAAAGCCACCCACAGATACGCAGTATTTT	CASSVKPPTDTQYF
-	TRBV15	TRBD1	TRBJ1-1	TGTGCCACCAGCAGTCACGGACAGGGGAGCTTAACTGAAGCTTTCTTT	CATSSHGQGSLTEAFF
-	TRBV6-5	-	TRBJ1-2	TGTGCCAGCAGCGGCCTGCGGAGTGACTATGGCTACACCTTC	CASSGLRSDYGYTF
-	TRBV14	-	TRBJ1-1	TGTGCCAGCAGCCAACAGGGATATGTAGGCGCTGAAGCTTTCTTT	CASSQQGYVGAEAFF
-	TRBV2	TRBD1	TRBJ1-2	TGTGCCAGCATGGGGACAGGGGCAGCCGGTAGCTACACCTTC	CASMGTGAAGSYTF
-	TRBV5-6	-	TRBJ2-2	TGTGCCAGCAGCTTGAACACCGGGGAGCTGTTTTTT	CASSLNTGELFF
few	TRBV6-1	TRBD2	TRBJ2-7	TGTGCCAGCAGTGAAGCGCAAGCGGGGGTATACTACGAGCAGTACTTC	CASSEAQAGVYYEQYF
-	TRBV6-5	TRBD1	TRBJ1-2	TGTGCCAGCGGACAGGGAAACTATGGCTACACCTTC	CASGQGNYGYTF
-	TRBV5-4	-	TRBJ2-5	TGTGCCAGCAGCTTGGCCGGGCCTCCCCAAGAGACCCAGTACTTC	CASSLAGPPQETQYF
-	TRBV7-9	TRBD2	TRBJ2-7	TGTGCCAGCAGCAACCGCGGGGGGGCGGTATACGAGCAGTACTTC	CASSNRGGAVYEQYF
-	TRBV5-1	-	TRBJ2-3	TGCGCCAGCAGCTCCACAGATACGCAGTATTTT	CASSSTDTQYF
few	TRBV11-3	-	TRBJ2-7	TGTGCCAGCAGCCCAGGGAGCACCTACGAGCAGTACTTC	CASSPGSTYEQYF
-	TRBV11-2	-	TRBJ2-1	TGTGCCAGCAGCCGACAGGCCGGGGGCCTCGGTGAGCAGTTCTTC	CASSRQAGGLGEQFF
-	TRBV19	-	TRBJ2-3	TGTGCCAGTAAAGCGAAGATTCGCACAGATACGCAGTATTTT	CASKAKIRTDTQYF
-	TRBV10-3	-	TRBJ2-1	TGTGCCATCAGTGAGGCAGGGGCCAATGAGCAGTTCTTC	CAISEAGANEQFF
once	TRBV6-1	-	TRBJ2-3	TGTGCCAGCAGTAACAGGGATACGCAGTATTTT	CASSNRDTQYF
few	TRBV6-1	TRBD1	TRBJ2-7	TGTGCCAGCAGTGAAGAGAGACAGGGCTCCTACGAGCAGTACTTC	CASSEERQGSYEQYF
-	TRBV6-1	-	TRBJ1-5	TGTGCCAGCACTGGGCGGGTTGATCAGCCCCAGCATTTT	CASTGRVDQPQHF
-	TRBV15	TRBD2	TRBJ2-1	TGTGCCACCAGCAGAGATTCAGCGGGAGGGCTATATGAGCAGTTCTTC	CATSRDSAGGLYEQFF
-	TRBV12-5	TRBD1	TRBJ2-1	TGTGCTAGTGGTTTGGGGACAGGGAATCATGAGCAGTTCTTC	CASGLGTGNHEQFF
few	TRBV4-1	-	TRBJ1-2	TGCGCCAGCAGCCACCAAAGGTCCCAGGTGCTTACTGTCGGCTACACCTTC	CASSHQRSQVLTVGYTF
-	TRBV10-3	-	TRBJ2-7	TGTGCCATCAGTGAGGGGGCCTACGAGCAGTACTTC	CAISEGAYEQYF
-	TRBV5-1	TRBD2	TRBJ2-7	TGCGCCAGCAGCTTGGCATCTAGCGGGACATACGAGCAGTACTTC	CASSLASSGTYEQYF
once	TRBV5-1	-	TRBJ2-1	TGCGCCAGCAGCTTGGCGGGCCACAATGAGCAGTTCTTC	CASSLAGHNEQFF
-	TRBV7-2	TRBD2	TRBJ2-7	TGTGCCAGCAGCTTGCCAGCGGGGGCCTACGAGCAGTACTTC	CASSLPAGAYEQYF
-	TRBV11-3	TRBD2	TRBJ2-1	TGTGCCAGCAGCCCCGGACTAGCGGGAAAGGACAATGAGCAGTTCTTC	CASSPGLAGKDNEQFF
-	TRBV6-1	-	TRBJ2-7	TGTGCCAGCATCCATAGTCTAGCCATCGTGTACGAGCAGTACTTC	CASIHSLAIVYEQYF
-	TRBV5-8	-	TRBJ1-1	TGTGCCAGCAGCTTGGCCGGGGGCGAGGACACTGAAGCTTTCTTT	CASSLAGGEDTEAFF
once	TRBV6-5	TRBD1	TRBJ1-2	TGTGCCAGCAGGGACCCGGGACAGGGGTATGGCTACACCTTC	CASRDPGQGYGYTF